This TCR beta chain was documented in a study of CD8 T cells in Susac syndrome. Study-wide findings and caveats: Only a relatively small number of individuals were included in the TCR sequencing and HLA analysis.

Reverse transcription used 0.5 to 1 ug RNA and random hexamers. TCRdb re-derived calls from the immunoSEQ multiplex PCR reads in MiXCR, one entry per CDR3 protein. Among 130,000 to 150,000 distinct CDR3 sequences listed, approximately 95% were seen once. Losses at the gene ends were 1 base for V and 12 bases for J; bases not matched to a gene: 7. The CDR3 covers 15 residues. CDR1 and CDR2 (germline): LGHNA, YSLEER. In the case of this clonotype: Antigen unknown.

In blood CD8+ and CD4+ T cells, TCR beta underwent sequencing. Negative isolation yielded CD4+ and CD8+ T cells, and FACS enriched TEMRA cells. Sequencing was performed on CD8+ T cells from PBMCs. The clonotype was recovered from a human donor in good health. The genes are TRBV4-3 and TRBJ2-1; 12 bases agree with TRBD2. This CDR3 is CASSQGLAGDQPQFF. The CDR3, as DNA: TGCGCCAGCAGCCAAGGACTAGCGGGAGATCAGCCGCAGTTCTTC.